This T cell receptor beta chain was profiled in a study of preoperative IRX-2 immunotherapy in early breast cancer. Sample treatment: preoperative locoregional IRX-2 cytokine immunotherapy. Patients received preoperative, locoregional IRX-2 cytokine immunotherapy in a phase Ib study. V was pared by 6 bases and J by 2 bases, with 14 bases between. The CDR3 contains 14 residues. This table comes from immunoSEQ multiplex PCR, and its TCRdb copy is limited to in-frame clones, with some not included. The data contain roughly 30,000 clones, about 79% of them singletons. The chain employs TRBV23-1 and TRBJ2-7; the D is unclear. TRBV23-1 carries the ORF label, with uncertain function. The material was obtained from a patient treated with IRX-2 immunotherapy. This TCR derives from a human donor with breast cancer. The DNA for the CDR3 is TGCGCCAGCAGCCACAGCACAGACACCTACGAGCAGTACTTC. This encodes CASSHSTDTYEQYF.